This TCR beta chain was sequenced in a study of T cell repertoires in cytomegalovirus infection. V was cut by 0 bases and J by 6 bases, with 14 bases left in between. Germline V gives CDR1 LNHDA, CDR2 SQIVND (reference sequence). This CDR3 is 15 amino acids long. As to this clonotype: Antigen unknown.

MiXCR, applied by TCRdb to the reads, yields one record per CDR3 protein. Among roughly 310,000 distinct CDR3 sequences listed, roughly 29% were seen once. The clonotype originates from a human donor in good health (CMV status not recorded). Some clones in this sample may be carry-over from other donors' samples. The chain links TRBV19 to TRBJ1-2; D unresolved. Sequenced material: cultured PBMCs, taken from culture after CMV antigen stimulation. The CDR3 reads CASSIDLRWGNGYTF. CDR3 coding DNA: TGTGCCAGTAGTATAGATCTTCGTTGGGGTAATGGCTACACCTTC.